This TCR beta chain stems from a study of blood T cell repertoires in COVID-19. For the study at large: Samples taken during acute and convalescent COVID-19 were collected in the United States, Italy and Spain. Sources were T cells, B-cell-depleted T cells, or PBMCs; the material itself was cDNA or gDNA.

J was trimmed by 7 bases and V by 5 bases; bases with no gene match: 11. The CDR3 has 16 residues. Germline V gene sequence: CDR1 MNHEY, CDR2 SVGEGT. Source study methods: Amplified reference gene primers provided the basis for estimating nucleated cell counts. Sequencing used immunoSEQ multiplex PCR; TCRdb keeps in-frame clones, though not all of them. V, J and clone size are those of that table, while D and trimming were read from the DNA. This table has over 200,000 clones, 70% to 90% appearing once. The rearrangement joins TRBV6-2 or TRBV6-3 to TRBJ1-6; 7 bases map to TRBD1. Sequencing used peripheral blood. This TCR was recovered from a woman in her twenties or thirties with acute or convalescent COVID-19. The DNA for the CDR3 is TGTGCCAGCAGTCCCACGCAGGGACAGAGGAATTCACCCCTCCACTTT. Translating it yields CASSPTQGQRNSPLHF.